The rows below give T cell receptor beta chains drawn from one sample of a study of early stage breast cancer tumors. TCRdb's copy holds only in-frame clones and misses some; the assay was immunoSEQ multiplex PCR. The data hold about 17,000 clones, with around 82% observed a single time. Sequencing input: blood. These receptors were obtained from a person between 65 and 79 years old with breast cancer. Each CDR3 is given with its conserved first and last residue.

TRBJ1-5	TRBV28	CASRRHTGLSNQPQHF
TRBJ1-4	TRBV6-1	CASSVPSGGLEEKLFF
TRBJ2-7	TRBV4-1	CASSQLQRVAYEQYF
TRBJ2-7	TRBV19	CASRTSGGYEQYF
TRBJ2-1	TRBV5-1	CASSQDSSSYNEQFF
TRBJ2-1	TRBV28	CASSPDRGPYNEQFF
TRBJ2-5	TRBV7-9	CASSSPVAGEWLAQYF
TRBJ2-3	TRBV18	CASSPAGRTDTQYF
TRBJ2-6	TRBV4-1	CASSDTSSGANVLTF
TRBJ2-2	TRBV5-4	CASSAGTDNTGELFF
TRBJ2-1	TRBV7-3	CASSLDRDRSSYNEQFF
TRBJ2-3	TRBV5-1	CASSSRGGTSTDTQYF
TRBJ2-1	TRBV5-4	CASSPGGALYNEQFF
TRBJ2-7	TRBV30	CAWSAPELTYEQYF
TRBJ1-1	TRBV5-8	CASSLVFATMNTEAFF
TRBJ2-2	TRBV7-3	CASSAGLANTGELFF
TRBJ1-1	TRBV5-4	CASSLRVGNTEAFF
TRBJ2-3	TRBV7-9	CASSVKGGADTQYF
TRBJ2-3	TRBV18	CASSNMGLEPQYF
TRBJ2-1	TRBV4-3	CASSQEVQGPLHIEQFF
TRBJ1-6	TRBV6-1	CASSDTPGQAISPLHF
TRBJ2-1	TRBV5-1	CASSSQRETSRLFYNEQFF
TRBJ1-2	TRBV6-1	CASREGGQNYGYTF
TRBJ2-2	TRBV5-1	CASSRRTGADGELFF
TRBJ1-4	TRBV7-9	CASSLGWDRDVANEKLFF
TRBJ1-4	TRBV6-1	CASSELNGVEKLFF
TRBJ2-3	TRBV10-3	CAIGGGPTDTQYF
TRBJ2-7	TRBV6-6	CASSPRVNGDYEQYF
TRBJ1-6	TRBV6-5	CASRPRDLPGSPLHF
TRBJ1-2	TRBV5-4	CASSLVLGGARDGYTF
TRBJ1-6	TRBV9	CASSPTVGDSPLHF
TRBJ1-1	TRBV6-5	CASSYGGWAFF
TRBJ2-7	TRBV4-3	CASSQDNRANEQYF
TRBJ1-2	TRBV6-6	CASLPGQGVSGYTF
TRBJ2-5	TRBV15	CATSRDRTQYF
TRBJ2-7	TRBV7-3	CASSLGPAPYEQYF
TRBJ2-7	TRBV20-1	CSASQGVEQYF
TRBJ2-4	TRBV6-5	CASRVPGSDIQYF
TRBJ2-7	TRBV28	CASSQTGIWGEQYF
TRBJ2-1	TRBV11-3	CASSSGLAGGYNEQFF
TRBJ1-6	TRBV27	CASSQAGGFNSPLHF
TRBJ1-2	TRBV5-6	CASSLAGTDGYTF
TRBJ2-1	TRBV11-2	CASSLDRGSEQFF
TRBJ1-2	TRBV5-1	CASSLESGNYGYTF
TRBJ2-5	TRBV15	CATSRENSGGKKTQYF
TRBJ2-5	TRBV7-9	CASSLVASGETQYF
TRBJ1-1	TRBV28	CASSLQGWNTEAFF
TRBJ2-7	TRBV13	CASRKEDSIEQYF
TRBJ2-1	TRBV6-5	CASSYSISGSQFF
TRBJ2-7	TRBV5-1	CASSSTGQGLYEQYF
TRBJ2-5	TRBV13	CASSSGGPTGETQYF